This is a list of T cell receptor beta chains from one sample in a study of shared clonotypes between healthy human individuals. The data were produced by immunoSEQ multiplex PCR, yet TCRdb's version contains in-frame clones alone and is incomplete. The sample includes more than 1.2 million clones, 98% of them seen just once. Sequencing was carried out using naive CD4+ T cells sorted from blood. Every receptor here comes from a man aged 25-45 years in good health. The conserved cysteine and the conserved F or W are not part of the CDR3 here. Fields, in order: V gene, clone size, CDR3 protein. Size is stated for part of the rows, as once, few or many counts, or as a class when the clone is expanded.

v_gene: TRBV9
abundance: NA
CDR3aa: ASSVGPSGEQY

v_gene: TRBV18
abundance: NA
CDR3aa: ASSPSNEKLF

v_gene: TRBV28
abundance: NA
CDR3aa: ASTTMLATYNEQF

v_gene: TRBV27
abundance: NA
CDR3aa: ASIDRTGPYNEQF

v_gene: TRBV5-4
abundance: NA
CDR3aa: ASSPGPSGPVAQY

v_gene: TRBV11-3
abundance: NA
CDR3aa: ASSFQGAKTQY

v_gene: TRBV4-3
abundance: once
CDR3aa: ASSQESRAAAGAF

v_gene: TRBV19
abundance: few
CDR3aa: ASSILGGLRFATADTQY

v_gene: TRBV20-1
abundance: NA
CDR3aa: SASASYEQY

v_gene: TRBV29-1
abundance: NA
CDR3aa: SVEWGGRRDTQY

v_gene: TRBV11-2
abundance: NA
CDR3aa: ASSFQVRYEQY

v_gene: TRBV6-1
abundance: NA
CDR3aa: ASSAGQGNTGELF

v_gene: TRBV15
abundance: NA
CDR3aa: ATGYTGSITGELF

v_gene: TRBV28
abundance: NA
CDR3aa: ASSTPGVGDYEQY

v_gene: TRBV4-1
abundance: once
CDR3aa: ASSLRTGGTYEQY

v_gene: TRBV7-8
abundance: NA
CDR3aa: ASSLTRSSYEQY

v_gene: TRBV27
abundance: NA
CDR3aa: ASSLFLRDPYEQY

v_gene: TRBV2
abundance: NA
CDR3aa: ASSDEVAYEQY

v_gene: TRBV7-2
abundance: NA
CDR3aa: ASSLDKGAGEQY

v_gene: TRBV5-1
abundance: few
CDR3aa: ASSLDSVYGYT

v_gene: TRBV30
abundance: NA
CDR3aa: ASKIDMSGEDRMNTEAF

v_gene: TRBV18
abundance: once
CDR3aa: ASSGTGGHEQY

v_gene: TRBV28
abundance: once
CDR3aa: ASSLFSRDSETQPQH

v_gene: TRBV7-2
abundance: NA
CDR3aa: ASSGGLAGANEQF

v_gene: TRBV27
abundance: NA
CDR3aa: ASSNGLAGGPHTQY

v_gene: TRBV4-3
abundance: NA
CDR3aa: ASSRPVLLNTGELF

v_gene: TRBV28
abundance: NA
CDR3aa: ASSLQGTGANVLT

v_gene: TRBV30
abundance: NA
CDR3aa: AWSGPSSGNQPQH

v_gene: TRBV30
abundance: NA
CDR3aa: AWIGGHYNEQF

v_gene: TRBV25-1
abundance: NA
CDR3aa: ASSYRAYYEQY

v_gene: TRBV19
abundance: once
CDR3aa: ASSISDHPYNEQF

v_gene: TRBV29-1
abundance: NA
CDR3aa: SVSATDTQY

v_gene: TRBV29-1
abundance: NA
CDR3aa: SVEDDKTDTQY

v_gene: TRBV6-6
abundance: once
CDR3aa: ASRSGTTPYEQY

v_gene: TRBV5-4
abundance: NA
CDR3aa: ASSLTLSETQY

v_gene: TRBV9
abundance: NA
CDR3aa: ASSVGLGGTSGNNEQF

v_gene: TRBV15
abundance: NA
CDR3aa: ATSTGQTYGYT

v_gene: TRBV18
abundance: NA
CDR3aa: ASSSVSSSYEQY

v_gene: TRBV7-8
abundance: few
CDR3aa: ASSRGSTGYEQY

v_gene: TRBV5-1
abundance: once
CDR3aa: ASSLVAGGMNTEAF

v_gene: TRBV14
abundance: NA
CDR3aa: ASSPMQGGQPQH

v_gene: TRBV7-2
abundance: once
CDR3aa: ASSLTGRDTGELF

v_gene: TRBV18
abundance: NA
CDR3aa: ASSPGRQVPGELF

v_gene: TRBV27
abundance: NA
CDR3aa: ASRPPSRVNQPQH

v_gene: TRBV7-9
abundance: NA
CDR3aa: ASSLASRGEDNEQF

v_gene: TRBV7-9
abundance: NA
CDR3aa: ASSLGYLQSETQY

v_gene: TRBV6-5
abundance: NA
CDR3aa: ASSYSANSNQPQH

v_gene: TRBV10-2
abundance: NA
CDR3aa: ASSEILQRGSYEQY

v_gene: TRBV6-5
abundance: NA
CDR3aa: ASSSHKKEDTVRF